Here is one T cell receptor beta chain with its context. Its matching antigen is unknown. There were TCR beta CDR3 regions amplified from RNA transcripts. The TCR CDR3 was amplified in a first-round RT-PCR using the HTBI primer set. TCRdb passed the multiplex PCR reads through MiXCR, listing each CDR3 protein once. The sample lists over 700,000 distinct CDR3 sequences, around a sixth seen once, with about a sixth in the top ten. The data are from a study of T cells in Graves' hyperthyroidism and ophthalmopathy. Overall study findings and caveats: Most clonotypes that expanded in the thyroid above 0.001 also showed up in blood. A model built on 13 V-J features separated ophthalmopathy from stable hyperthyroidism. The model's output predicted ophthalmopathy at a median of roughly seven months prior to onset.

Patients were excluded because of uncontrolled infection, other autoimmune disease, pregnancy or lactation. Unmatched junction bases numbered 10, after V lost 5 bases and J lost 2 bases. This CDR3 is built from 16 residues. Germline V gives CDR1 SGHNT, CDR2 YYREEE (reference sequence). The sequencing input was blood. The chain links TRBV5-4 to TRBJ2-3, with 8 bases identical to TRBD1. This clonotype was sampled from a woman aged 50 to 60 with Graves' hyperthyroidism that later progressed to Graves' ophthalmopathy. The CDR3 bases are TGTGCCAGCAGTAAGGGCAGGGGGCCCCACACAGATACGCAGTATTTT. This translates into CASSKGRGPHTDTQYF.